This record looks at one T cell receptor (beta chain) sequence and its context. Original analysis: Estimates of nucleated cell counts were drawn from the amplification of reference gene primers. Sequenced by immunoSEQ multiplex PCR; TCRdb stores in-frame clones only, minus some. D and trimming come from the DNA, and the V and J calls and clone size come from that table. The repertoire holds about 370,000 clones, 89% seen once, with under 4% in the top ten. This record comes from a study of blood T cell repertoires in COVID-19. Whole-study context: Researchers got acute and convalescent COVID-19 samples from the United States, Italy and Spain. Nucleic acid was either cDNA or gDNA, and it came from T cells, B-cell-depleted T cells, or PBMCs.

Patients in Seattle were enrolled during active infection, then followed longitudinally. There are 15 residues in the CDR3. Germline loops: CDR1 KGHSH, CDR2 LQKENI. Trimming stripped 1 base from V and 1 base from J, with 7 bases between. The chain combines TRBV18 with TRBJ2-2; a weak D match, TRBD1 (5 bases). This clonotype originated in a woman aged 25 to 45 with COVID-19, enrolled during active disease. The sequenced material came from peripheral blood. The CDR3 loop reads CASSPRQGNTGELFF. CDR3 coding DNA: TGTGCCAGCTCACCACGGCAGGGGAACACCGGGGAGCTGTTTTTT.